A single sample gave rise to the 32 T cell receptor beta chains below, sequenced in a study of immune characteristics of hereditary and idiopathic chronic pancreatitis. Patients having total pancreatectomy with islet autotransplantation provided the chronic pancreatitis pancreas tissue. Method: immunoSEQ multiplex PCR; TCRdb's copy keeps in-frame clones and lacks some. The repertoire consists of about 6,000 clones, with roughly 73% occurring once and the leading ten covering around 6.6%. The sample was pancreas tissue with hereditary chronic pancreatitis. The receptor set was obtained from a human donor with chronic pancreatitis.

Points on this clone: Other DNA sequences in the sample encode the same CDR3. The chain uses TRBV18 and TRBJ2-5, with D unclear. Germline CDR1 is KGHSH and CDR2 is LQKENI. Deletions cut 6 bases from V and 3 bases from J, with 11 bases between. This CDR3 comprises 13 residues. The CDR3 DNA reads TGTGCCAGCTCCCCCCCAGCAGAAGAGACCCAGTACTTC. Translation gives CASSPPAEETQYF.

The J gene is TRBJ2-3, the V gene TRBV5-1; 7 nucleotides align to TRBD2. The CDR3 contains 14 residues. Trimming removed 6 bases from V and 6 bases from J; junction bases left unmatched: 10. In germline, CDR1 is SGHRS, CDR2 YFSETQ. The CDR3 is CASTRGSRGDTQYF. The DNA for the CDR3 is TGCGCCAGCACCAGAGGGTCGCGGGGGGATACGCAGTATTTT.

This rearrangement joins TRBV5-1 to TRBJ1-1; D not certain. The CDR3 consists of 13 residues. Trimming pared 4 bases from V and 3 bases from J, leaving 10 bases between. The germline gives CDR1 SGHRS, CDR2 YFSETQ. This chain's CDR3 is CASSTDGHTEAFF. The CDR3 bases are TGCGCCAGCAGCACGGACGGTCACACTGAAGCTTTCTTT.

This clone appeared a few times. This rearrangement joins TRBV6-6 to TRBJ2-3, with D uncertain. V dropped 0 bases and J dropped 5 bases, with 6 bases sitting between them. The CDR3 covers 13 residues. CDR1 and CDR2 (germline): MNHNY, SVGAGI (reference sequence). This CDR3 reads CASSYSKGDTQYF. In DNA form, the CDR3 reads TGTGCCAGCAGTTACTCTAAAGGAGATACGCAGTATTTT.

The chain links TRBV19 to TRBJ1-2; tentative D call: TRBD1 (5 bases). The germline gives CDR1 LNHDA, CDR2 SQIVND (reference sequence). This CDR3 spans 13 amino acids. Trimming pared 4 bases from V and 4 bases from J, leaving 10 bases between. The CDR3 nucleotides read TGTGCCAGTAGTACCTTAGACAGCTATGGCTACACCTTC. Protein sequence: CASSTLDSYGYTF.

The rearrangement links TRBV4-2 to TRBJ2-5; 8 positions agree with TRBD1. The J segment lost 4 bases and the V segment lost 1 base, leaving 5 bases of the junction unmatched. CDR1 and CDR2 (germline): LGHNA, YNFKEQ. This CDR3 is built from 15 residues. The CDR3 DNA follows: TGTGCCAGCAGCCAAGGGGCAGGGGGCGCAGAGACCCAGTACTTC. This codes for CASSQGAGGAETQYF.

V usage is TRBV30 and J usage is TRBJ1-3; no definite D call. Germline V lookup: CDR1 GTSNPN, CDR2 SVGIG (reference sequence). Deletions cut 4 bases from V and 0 bases from J, with 16 bases between. The CDR3 runs to 16 residues. CDR3 amino acids: CAWTVRAGYSGNTIYF. CDR3 DNA sequence: TGTGCCTGGACGGTTCGGGCCGGCTACTCTGGAAACACCATATATTTT.

The chain employs TRBV6-4 and TRBJ2-1, with 7 bases aligning to TRBD2. The CDR3 has 15 amino acids. The germline V gene encodes CDR1 MRHNA and CDR2 SNTAGT. Trimming removed 3 bases from V and 2 bases from J; junction bases left unmatched: 4. The CDR3, as DNA: TGTGCCAGCAGTGAAAGAGCGGGGACCTACAATGAGCAGTTCTTC. The encoded protein is CASSERAGTYNEQFF.

The count of this clone is one. This sequence joins TRBV5-1 and TRBJ1-1; TRBD1 agrees at 10 bases. Per germline, CDR1 SGHRS and CDR2 YFSETQ. Trimming took 1 base from V and 4 from J; bases not matched to a gene: 13. This CDR3 contains 18 residues. The CDR3 sequence: CASSLRIGQGEKGTEAFF. CDR3 in DNA: TGCGCCAGCAGCTTGAGGATCGGACAGGGGGAAAAAGGCACTGAAGCTTTCTTT. The full variable domain, completed using reference TRBV5-1 and TRBJ1-1, is KAGVTQTPRYLIKTRGQQVTLSCSPISGHRSVSWYQQTPGQGLQFLFEYFSETQRNKGNFPGRFSGRQFSNSRSEMNVSTLELGDSALYLCASSLRIGQGEKGTEAFFGQGTRLTVV.

This chain joins TRBV3-1 (or the pseudogene TRBV3-2) and TRBJ2-7, with D uncertain. The CDR3 totals 18 residues. Trimming took off 9 bases at V and 0 bases at J, with 27 bases between the two ends. Per the germline V gene, CDR1 is LGHDT and CDR2 is YNNKEL (reference sequence). The CDR3 sequence: CARSRTLPAAESSYEQYF. CDR3 coding DNA: TGTGCCAGGTCCCGAACCCTTCCTGCGGCAGAAAGCTCCTACGAGCAGTACTTC.

The chain links TRBV19 to TRBJ1-1; no clear D. Trimming removed 7 bases from V and 4 bases from J, with 16 bases in between. The germline CDR1 and CDR2 sequences are LNHDA and SQIVND (reference sequence). The length of the CDR3 is 14 residues. The CDR3 reads CASTSPEWGTEAFF. For the CDR3, the DNA is TGTGCCAGTACCTCTCCAGAGTGGGGCACTGAAGCTTTCTTT.

This clone occurred a few times. The rearrangement links TRBV6-1 to TRBJ1-1, with D perhaps TRBD1 (5 bases). The germline V gene has CDR1 MNHNS and CDR2 SASEGT. The CDR3 runs 14 residues. Between the trimmed V and J ends, which lost 3 bases and 4 bases, there was a span of 12 bases. The CDR3 reads CASSDHVGGTEAFF. CDR3 bases: TGTGCCAGCAGTGACCACGTGGGGGGCACTGAAGCTTTCTTT.

The chain links TRBV12-3 or TRBV12-4 to TRBJ1-3, with D possibly matching TRBD1 (5 bases). The CDR3 has 13 residues. V lost 3 bases to trimming and J lost 7 bases, with 10 bases between them. The CDR3 is CASSFGARNTIYF. CDR3 in DNA: TGTGCCAGCAGTTTTGGGGCCAGGAACACCATATATTTT.

This clone came up a few times. This chain joins TRBV6-1 and TRBJ2-3; TRBD1 is a possible D gene (5 bases). Trimming removed 1 base at V and 3 bases at J, with 14 bases between. The CDR3 covers 16 residues. Germline loops: CDR1 MNHNS, CDR2 SASEGT. CDR3 in DNA: TGTGCCAGCAGTGAAGGGAAGGGGCAGGGTACAGATACGCAGTATTTT. It yields the protein CASSEGKGQGTDTQYF.

The chain employs TRBV11-3 and TRBJ1-1, with no clear D. The V and J ends lost 2 bases and 3 bases respectively, with 7 bases between them. This CDR3 has 13 amino acids. Germline V gene sequence: CDR1 SGHNT, CDR2 YENEEA. The CDR3 DNA reads as TGTGCCAGCAGCTTATACGGAGACACTGAAGCTTTCTTT. Its translation is CASSLYGDTEAFF.

This rearrangement joins TRBV7-6 to TRBJ2-2, with TRBD2 matching 11 bases. This CDR3 region has 15 residues. CDR1 SGHVS and CDR2 FNYEAQ come from the germline V gene. V lost 5 bases and J lost 8; bases outside the gene matches: 7. Here the CDR3 DNA reads TGTGCCAGCAGCGACGGGACTAGCGGCGAGGGGGAGCTGTTTTTT. It is translated as CASSDGTSGEGELFF.

The chain employs TRBV30 and TRBJ1-1; no firm D call. The CDR3 contains 13 residues. V lost 4 bases and J 4 bases, leaving 13 bases between the germline ends. Per germline, CDR1 GTSNPN and CDR2 SVGIG (reference sequence). CDR3 bases: TGTGCCTGGACTCTGGGCAGTATCACTGAAGCTTTCTTT. Protein sequence: CAWTLGSITEAFF.

This clone was counted only a few times. The chain joins TRBV7-5 to TRBJ1-5. TRBV7-5 is a pseudogene. The CDR3 totals 15 residues. The CDR3: CARSGRGKNNQPQHF. CDR3 nucleotides: TGTGCCAGAAGCGGCCGGGGCAAGAACAATCAGCCCCAGCATTTT.

This rearrangement joins TRBV5-1 to TRBJ2-3; 7 positions match TRBD1. The V segment lost 2 bases and the J segment 3 bases; nucleotides outside the gene matches: 9. Germline-derived CDR1 and CDR2 are SGHRS and YFSETQ. This CDR3 spans 16 amino acids. This chain's CDR3 is CASSLQGYHLTDTQYF. Here the CDR3 DNA reads TGCGCCAGCAGCTTACAGGGGTATCACTTAACAGATACGCAGTATTTT.

The chain links TRBV4-3 to TRBJ2-7, with 8 bases matching TRBD1. Germline V gene data show CDR1 as LGHNA and CDR2 as YSLEER. The CDR3 runs 18 residues. Germline trimming cut 0 bases from V and 2 bases from J; bases unmatched to any gene: 12. The CDR3, as DNA: TGCGCCAGCAGCCAAGATCTGGTCAGGACAGGGACCCCCTACGAGCAGTACTTC. Translation: CASSQDLVRTGTPYEQYF.

This chain links TRBV7-2 with TRBJ2-7; D not certain. This CDR3 spans 16 amino acids. Trimming took off 1 base at V and 2 bases at J, with 15 bases between the two ends. CDR1 is SGHTA and CDR2 is FQGNSA in the germline V gene. The CDR3 DNA reads as TGTGCCAGCAGCTTAGGCCCGGCAGGCGCCGCCTACGAGCAGTACTTC. It codes for CASSLGPAGAAYEQYF.

This clone has a handful of counts. The same CDR3 is also encoded by other DNA sequences in this sample. The chain employs TRBV5-5 and TRBJ1-1; no definite D call. With 0 bases removed from V and 1 base from J, the gap between germline ends came to 7 bases. The CDR3 length is 14 residues. CDR1 SGHKS and CDR2 YYEKEE come from the germline V gene (reference sequence). The CDR3 DNA reads as TGTGCCAGCAGCTTGGCCGGCGGGAACACTGAAGCTTTCTTT. Translated: CASSLAGGNTEAFF.

This clone was detected only once. The rearrangement uses TRBV30 and TRBJ1-5; D unclear. The V and J ends lost 1 base and 4 bases respectively, with 8 bases between them. This CDR3 has 13 amino acids. Germline-derived CDR1 and CDR2 are GTSNPN and SVGIG (reference sequence). CDR3 in amino acids: CAWSASDNQPQHF. CDR3 DNA: TGTGCCTGGAGTGCTTCGGATAATCAGCCCCAGCATTTT.

The chain carries TRBV7-5 and TRBJ1-1. TRBV7-5 constitutes a pseudogene. This CDR3 has 14 amino acids. CDR3 coding DNA: TGTGCCAGAAGCTTAGCTCCTCGGAACACTGAAGCTTTCTTT. As protein: CARSLAPRNTEAFF.

The chain uses TRBV4-2 and TRBJ1-6; TRBD1 might be the D (6 bases). Germline V gene lookup returns CDR1 LGHNA and CDR2 YNFKEQ. The length of the CDR3 is 15 residues. Between the trimmed V and J ends, which lost 0 bases and 9 bases, there was a span of 12 bases. The CDR3 region has the DNA TGTGCCAGCAGCCAAGATGGGGGGGGCTCTTCACCCCTCCACTTT. Translated: CASSQDGGGSSPLHF.

The genes are TRBV5-6 and TRBJ1-5; 9 bases align to TRBD1. The CDR3 length is 13 residues. V was pared by 2 bases and J by 6 bases, with 0 bases of the junction left unmatched. The germline V gene encodes CDR1 SGHDT and CDR2 YYEEEE. In DNA, the CDR3 is TGTGCCAGCAGCTTACAGGGGGCTCAGCCCCAGCATTTT. Translated, it gives CASSLQGAQPQHF.

The chain carries TRBV30 and TRBJ1-1; perhaps TRBD1 as D (5 bases). CDR1 is GTSNPN and CDR2 is SVGIG in the germline V gene (reference sequence). CDR3 length: 14 amino acids. Trimming took 7 bases from V and 3 from J, leaving 18 bases between them. The CDR3 region is CASRTALGDTEAFF. In nucleotides, the CDR3 is TGTGCCTCCCGGACCGCGTTGGGGGACACTGAAGCTTTCTTT.

This clone appeared a single time. The chain links TRBV21-1 to TRBJ1-1; no check of the table's D call, TRBD1, against the DNA was made. TRBV21-1 counts as a pseudogene. This CDR3 region has 15 residues. The DNA of the CDR3 is TGTGCCAGCAGCGGCCGAGTGGACAGTGAACTTGAAGCTTTCTTT. Its translation is CASSGRVDSELEAFF.

CDR3 in amino acids: CASSEGGSGANVLTF. The DNA of the CDR3 is TGTGCCAGCAGTGAAGGGGGCTCTGGGGCCAACGTCCTGACTTTC. The V call is TRBV6-1, the J call TRBJ2-6; no firm D call. Trimming pared 1 base from V and 0 bases from J, leaving 4 bases between. CDR1 MNHNS and CDR2 SASEGT come from the germline V gene. There are 15 residues in the CDR3.

The chain couples TRBV5-4 to TRBJ1-1; tentative D call: TRBD1 (6 bases). The CDR3 has 13 residues. V lost 4 bases and J lost 5, with 12 bases in between. The V gene's germline CDR1 is SGHNT and CDR2 YYREEE (reference sequence). This chain's CDR3 is CASSPGVRTEAFF. The CDR3, as DNA: TGTGCCAGCAGCCCAGGGGTGAGGACTGAAGCTTTCTTT.

This chain joins TRBV4-2 and TRBJ2-1, with TRBD2 identical over 11 bases. The CDR3 runs to 16 residues. V shed 1 base and J 1 base; nucleotides not matched to a gene: 0. The germline CDR1 and CDR2 sequences are LGHNA and YNFKEQ. The CDR3 nucleotides are TGTGCCAGCAGCCAAGGGACTAGCGGGTCCTACAATGAGCAGTTCTTC. The encoded protein is CASSQGTSGSYNEQFF.

V usage is TRBV27 and J usage is TRBJ2-5; 9 bases fit TRBD2. Losses at the gene ends were 0 bases for V and 4 bases for J; bases not matched to a gene: 3. Germline CDR1 reads MNHEY; CDR2 reads SMNVEV (reference sequence). This CDR3 is 15 amino acids long. CDR3 in DNA: TGTGCCAGCAGTTTATCGACGCGGGGGGGAGAGACCCAGTACTTC. Residues: CASSLSTRGGETQYF.